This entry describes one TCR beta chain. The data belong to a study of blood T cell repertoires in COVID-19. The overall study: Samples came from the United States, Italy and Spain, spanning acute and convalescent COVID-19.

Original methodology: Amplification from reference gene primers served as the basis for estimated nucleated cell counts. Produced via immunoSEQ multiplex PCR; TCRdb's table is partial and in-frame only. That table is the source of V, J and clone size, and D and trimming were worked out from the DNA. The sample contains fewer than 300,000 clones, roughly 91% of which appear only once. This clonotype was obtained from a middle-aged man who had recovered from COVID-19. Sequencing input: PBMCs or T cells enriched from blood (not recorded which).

The DNA of the CDR3 is TGTGCCAGCAGCCAAGCACGGGGGACTAGCGGGAGCAACAATGAGCAGTTCTTC. Amino acid sequence: CASSQARGTSGSNNEQFF. The chain has TRBV3-1 (or the pseudogene TRBV3-2) and TRBJ2-1, with 14 bases fitting TRBD2. The V gene's germline CDR1 is LGHDT and CDR2 YNNKEL (reference sequence). The CDR3 contains 18 residues. V lost 1 base, J lost 5 bases, and 7 bases stayed unmatched.